The clone carrying this TCR beta chain was recorded a few times. The antigen is not known. The data were obtained in a study of T cells in Graves' hyperthyroidism and ophthalmopathy. For ophthalmopathy patients, the Clinical Activity Score was at least 3 and the NOSPECS grade at least 4; duration was under 3 months. Germline V CDR1 and CDR2: SGHNT, YENEEA. Trimming pared 0 bases from V and 3 bases from J, leaving 15 bases between. This CDR3 region has 16 residues. Overall study findings and caveats: Blood also held most thyroid clonotypes expanded beyond 0.001. Stable hyperthyroidism was separated from ophthalmopathy by a model based on 13 V-J features.

Amplified TCR beta CDR3 regions derived from RNA transcripts. During a first-round RT-PCR of the TCR CDR3, the HTBI primer set was used. TCRdb called the multiplex PCR reads again in MiXCR, with one record for every CDR3 protein. The sample lists about 290,000 distinct CDR3 sequences; less than 20% were seen once. This sequence joins TRBV11-3 and TRBJ2-7, with D possibly being TRBD2 (6 bases). This TCR came from a man between 45 and 60 years old with Graves' ophthalmopathy. The sample comprised blood. The CDR3 here is CASSLEVGSHFYEQYF. CDR3 DNA: TGTGCCAGCAGCTTAGAGGTCGGGAGTCACTTCTACGAGCAGTACTTC.